One T cell receptor (beta chain) is described in this entry. Its antigen is not known. Expressed TCRB transcripts were sequenced after all isolated RNA was converted to cDNA. The study sequenced naive, central memory and regulatory T cell samples to an average of about 4 million reads. Data came from immunoSEQ multiplex PCR; TCRdb stores just in-frame clones and leaves some out. The sample shows 250,000 or so clones, 68% of them seen only once. A sort by CD45RO/CCR7/CD25/CD127/CD95/CD27 yielded CD4+ naive, central memory, regulatory and stem cell-like memory cells. The sample belongs to a study of beta chain features in type 1 diabetes. Study-wide findings and caveats: Sequencing used cDNA, and cells with high TCR expression could therefore be over-represented. At VDJ recombination sites, type 1 diabetes patients had fewer insertions and more deleted nucleotides.

Germline V gives CDR1 SGHRS, CDR2 YFSETQ. The ends were cut back, 3 bases at V and 3 bases at J, with 12 bases in the middle. This CDR3 region has 15 residues. This TCR came from a man aged 30 to 39 in good health. The sample comprised naive CD4+ T cells from blood. The chain has TRBV5-1 and TRBJ1-4; weak D call: TRBD1 (5 bases). The DNA of the CDR3 is TGCGCCAGCAGCTGGACACCGGGGGCTAATGAAAAACTGTTTTTT. It specifies CASSWTPGANEKLFF. Combining the CDR3 with reference TRBV5-1 and TRBJ1-4 gives the whole variable domain KAGVTQTPRYLIKTRGQQVTLSCSPISGHRSVSWYQQTPGQGLQFLFEYFSETQRNKGNFPGRFSGRQFSNSRSEMNVSTLELGDSALYLCASSWTPGANEKLFFGSGTQLSVL.